This T cell receptor (beta chain) stems from a study of graft-versus-host responses after intestinal transplantation. About the study: Isolated intestinal, liver-intestinal, or multivisceral transplants had been given to the recipients.

Germline-derived CDR1 and CDR2 are MGHRA and YSYEKL. This CDR3 has 15 residues. V was cut by 2 bases and J by 8 bases, with 16 bases left in between. Data came from immunoSEQ multiplex PCR; TCRdb stores just in-frame clones and leaves some out. The repertoire holds roughly 11,000 clones, with approximately 89% as singletons. Sample time point: postoperative day 105 after intestinal transplantation (dayNNNN = postoperative day). This clone was counted only a few times. The TCR originated in a human patient who received an intestinal transplant, so some T cells may come from the graft donor. This chain uses TRBV4-1 with TRBJ2-1; TRBD1 is a possible D gene (5 bases). The starting material was PBMCs, obtained 105 days after intestinal transplantation. CDR3 protein: CASSQNIGLGHEQFF. CDR3 sequence (DNA): TGCGCCAGCAGCCAAAATATAGGATTGGGGCATGAGCAGTTCTTC.